The 7 T cell receptor beta chains below all came from one sample that was sequenced in a study of T-cell reconstitution after alpha-beta-depleted transplantation in children. Preparing the TCRbeta library involved the use of unique molecular identifiers. One entry per CDR3 protein, called by TCRdb with MiXCR from the PCR reads. The sample lists hundreds of thousands of distinct CDR3 sequences; 7.5% to 9% were seen once. Study-wide results and caveats: The authors attributed T-cell counts and diversity one year after transplant mostly to newly produced T cells.

Their target antigens are unknown. Sequenced here: peripheral blood, sampled 360 days after TCRalphabeta/CD19-depleted stem cell transplant. These TCRs come from a female patient aged 2 to 10 who had a stem cell transplant for Fanconi anemia, so the T cells may come from the graft donor.

V and J are TRBV6-1 and TRBJ2-3; 8 bases agree with TRBD1. With V trimmed by 7 bases and J by 3 bases, 6 bases remained unmatched. This CDR3 has 14 amino acids. The germline gives CDR1 MNHNS, CDR2 SASEGT. CDR3 in DNA: TGTGCCAGCAACCTGGACAGGGAAACAGATACGCAGTATTTT. The encoded protein is CASNLDRETDTQYF.

There are a few counts of this clonotype. This chain joins TRBV11-1 and TRBJ2-6, with 8 positions matching TRBD1. CDR3 length: 18 amino acids. V shed 5 bases and J 0 bases; nucleotides not matched to a gene: 9. CDR1 SGHAT and CDR2 FQDESV come from the germline V gene (reference sequence). CDR3 amino acids: CASSHPGTGRSGANVLTF. The CDR3 coding sequence is TGTGCCAGCAGCCATCCCGGGACAGGACGCTCTGGGGCCAACGTCCTGACTTTC. The entire variable domain, with the rest obtained from reference TRBV11-1 and TRBJ2-6, is as follows: EAEVAQSPRYKITEKSQAVAFWCDPISGHATLYWYRQILGQGPELLVQFQDESVVDDSQLPKDRFSAERLKGVDSTLKIQPAELGDSAMYLCASSHPGTGRSGANVLTFGAGSRLTVL.

This clonotype showed up many times. The V call is TRBV30, the J call TRBJ1-1; maybe TRBD1 (5 bases). Germline V gives CDR1 GTSNPN, CDR2 SVGIG (reference sequence). Trimming took 3 bases from V and 6 from J, leaving 8 bases between them. This CDR3 is 11 amino acids long. CDR3 in amino acids: CAWRGGPEAFF. DNA for the CDR3: TGTGCCTGGAGGGGGGGTCCTGAAGCTTTCTTT.

This clonotype was counted only a few times. V gene TRBV2 combines with J gene TRBJ2-7; D is undetermined. V dropped 4 bases and J dropped 3 bases, with 13 bases sitting between them. CDR1 and CDR2 from the germline V gene are SNHLY and FYNNEI. CDR3 length equals 14 residues. The CDR3 region has the DNA TGTGCCAGCAGTGCGTCATCCTGGTACTACGAGCAGTACTTC. Its protein is CASSASSWYYEQYF.

This clonotype occurred many times. The chain links TRBV18 to TRBJ2-5, with D possibly being TRBD2 (5 bases). Germline CDR1 KGHSH, CDR2 LQKENI. The V gene lost 6 bases and the J gene lost 3 bases, with 17 bases spanning the gap. CDR3 size: 15 residues. The CDR3 DNA follows: TGTGCCAGCTCCCTCACATGGGGAGAGGAAGAGACCCAGTACTTC. This translates into CASSLTWGEEETQYF.

The CDR3 loop is CASSDTGMKETQYF. CDR3 sequence (DNA): TGTGCCAGCAGTGACACCGGGATGAAGGAGACCCAGTACTTC. The chain combines TRBV2 with TRBJ2-5, with a weak D call TRBD2 (5 bases). The germline CDR1 and CDR2 sequences are SNHLY and FYNNEI. V lost 3 bases and J lost 5, with 13 bases in between. CDR3 size: 14 residues.

This clonotype was counted at least ten times. The gene calls are TRBV5-8 and TRBJ1-1; unclear D gene. The CDR3 extends over 15 amino acids. Per germline, CDR1 SGHTS and CDR2 YDEGEE. The V end was cut by 0 bases, the J end by 4 bases, with 13 bases between. Here the CDR3 reads CASSLARTRSTEAFF. CDR3 bases: TGTGCCAGCAGCTTGGCACGGACCCGGAGCACTGAAGCTTTCTTT.